A selection of T cell receptor beta chains follows, all from one sample in a study of blood T cells in healthy people across ages. TCRdb fed the 5' RACE reads into MiXCR, producing one record per CDR3 protein. There are hundreds of thousands of distinct CDR3 sequences in the sample; around 32% occur only once, and over 15% lies in the top ten. Sequenced: blood. The receptors stem from a woman aged 80 or over in good health. Each CDR3 is given without its conserved first and last residue. Part of the rows lack a size; the others show once, few, many or a class for expanded clones.

v_gene,abundance,j_gene,CDR3aa
TRBV12-3/TRBV12-4,-,TRBJ1-5,ASKLGAQAPQH
TRBV11-1,many,TRBJ2-1,ASRRAVTYNEQF
TRBV7-2,-,TRBJ2-1,ASSASRTGSSYNEQF
TRBV12-3/TRBV12-4,many,TRBJ1-6,ASSLATTGGYSPLH
TRBV20-1,few,TRBJ2-3,SARPTAPRVATDTQY
TRBV12-3/TRBV12-4,once,TRBJ2-7,ASSLSNRGLIFVNEQY
TRBV7-9,many,TRBJ2-1,ASSLGSSGGALVNEQF
TRBV7-3,-,TRBJ2-2,ASSLNSAGELF
TRBV11-2,-,TRBJ2-5,ASSLGLAGLWETQY
TRBV4-3,many,TRBJ2-1,ASSQDLGEREF
TRBV6-1,many,TRBJ2-1,ASTSQGRSYNEQF
TRBV28,few,TRBJ1-5,ASTVTGGYQPQH
TRBV5-1,-,-,ASSRATGNSYNEQY
TRBV27,few,TRBJ2-2,ASSFTWDIDTGELF
TRBV7-2,-,TRBJ2-2,ASTTRGGAITGELF
TRBV10-3,many,TRBJ2-1,AISETATFVEQF
TRBV20-1,once,TRBJ1-2,SARRASYGYT
TRBV4-3,many,TRBJ2-7,ASSQDLASGVPYEQY
TRBV5-1,few,TRBJ1-4,ASSLEATGREKLF
TRBV6-5,few,TRBJ2-6,ASSYLRGNTGANVRT
TRBV7-9,few,TRBJ1-2,ASSSGGLLSYT
TRBV20-1,many,TRBJ2-3,SARKPSGGDKDTQY
TRBV4-3,-,TRBJ2-5,ASSQGPGTGRKSGQY
TRBV7-2,few,TRBJ1-1,ASSMTGYTEAF
TRBV11-2,many,TRBJ2-5,ASSRRVGGLETQY
TRBV5-1,few,TRBJ2-2,ASSLETGTGERF
TRBV20-1,-,TRBJ1-1,SAPGDRGGTEAF
TRBV30,many,TRBJ2-6,AWGGGSGANVLT
TRBV30,-,TRBJ1-5,AWNLKGDQPQH
TRBV7-2,many,TRBJ2-7,ASSLRQGAKY
TRBV4-3,many,TRBJ2-3,ASSQEMPDTQY
TRBV30,many,TRBJ2-6,AWSVVRAGANVLT
TRBV4-1,-,TRBJ1-5,ASSQESGFGNRPQH
TRBV7-6,-,TRBJ2-1,ASSIGLGDEQF
TRBV28,-,TRBJ1-5,ASRSPDYGDSYSNQPQH
TRBV20-1,-,TRBJ2-2,SARDPETSGGISNTGELF
TRBV12-3/TRBV12-4,-,TRBJ2-1,ASRGPDSNNEQF
TRBV30,-,TRBJ1-5,AWSVQGGPQH
TRBV5-1,many,TRBJ2-7,ASSSTGGSPYEQY
TRBV12-3/TRBV12-4,few,TRBJ1-5,ASSSPDRVNQPQH
TRBV28,-,TRBJ1-6,ASRPGGTGDSPLH
TRBV30,-,TRBJ1-1,AWTGQAHTEAF
TRBV5-1,many,TRBJ2-1,ASSLGGNEQF
TRBV27,-,-,ASRPAPYQETQF
TRBV7-2,many,TRBJ2-7,ASSYGTSGYYEQY
TRBV7-3,many,TRBJ2-1,ASSLTGLSYNEQF
TRBV11-1,-,TRBJ2-5,ASSPGGKMDNEQY
TRBV12-3/TRBV12-4,once,TRBJ2-5,ASSNLKETQY